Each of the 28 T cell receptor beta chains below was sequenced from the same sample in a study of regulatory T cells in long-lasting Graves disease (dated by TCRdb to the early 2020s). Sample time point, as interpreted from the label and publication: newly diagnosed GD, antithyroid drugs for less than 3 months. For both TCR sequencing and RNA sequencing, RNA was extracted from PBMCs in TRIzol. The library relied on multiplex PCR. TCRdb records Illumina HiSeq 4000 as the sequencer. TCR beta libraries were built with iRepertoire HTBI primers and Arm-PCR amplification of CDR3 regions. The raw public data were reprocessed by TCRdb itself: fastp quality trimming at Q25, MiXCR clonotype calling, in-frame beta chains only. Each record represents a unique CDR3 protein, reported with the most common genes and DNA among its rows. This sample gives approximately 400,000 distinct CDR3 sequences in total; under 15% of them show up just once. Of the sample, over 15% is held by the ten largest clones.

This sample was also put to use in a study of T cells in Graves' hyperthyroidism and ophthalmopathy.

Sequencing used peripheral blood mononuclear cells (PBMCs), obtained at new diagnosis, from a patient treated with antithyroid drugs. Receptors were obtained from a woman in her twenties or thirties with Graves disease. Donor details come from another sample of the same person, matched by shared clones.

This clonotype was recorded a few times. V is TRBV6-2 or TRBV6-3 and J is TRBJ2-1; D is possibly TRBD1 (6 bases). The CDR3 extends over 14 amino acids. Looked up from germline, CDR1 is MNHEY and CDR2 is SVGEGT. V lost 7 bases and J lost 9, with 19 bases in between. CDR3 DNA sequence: TGTGCCAGCACCCGGGACACCAAGGTGGGTGAGCAGTTCTTC. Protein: CASTRDTKVGEQFF.

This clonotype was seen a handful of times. The CDR3, as DNA: TGTGCCAGCAGTTGGGACGGGGACAGGGCCTTTTCCTCTGGAAACACCATATATTTT. Its translation is CASSWDGDRAFSSGNTIYF. The chain uses TRBV6-2 or TRBV6-3 and TRBJ1-3, with 9 bases lining up with TRBD1. The germline gives CDR1 MNHEY, CDR2 SVGEGT. The CDR3 has 19 amino acids. V lost 4 bases and J lost 0; bases outside the gene matches: 13.

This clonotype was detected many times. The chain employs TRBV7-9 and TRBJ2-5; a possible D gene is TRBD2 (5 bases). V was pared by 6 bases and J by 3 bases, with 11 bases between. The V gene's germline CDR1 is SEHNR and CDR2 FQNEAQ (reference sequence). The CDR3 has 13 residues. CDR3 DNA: TGTGCCAGCAGTATAGCGTTAAAAGAGACCCAGTACTTC. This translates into CASSIALKETQYF.

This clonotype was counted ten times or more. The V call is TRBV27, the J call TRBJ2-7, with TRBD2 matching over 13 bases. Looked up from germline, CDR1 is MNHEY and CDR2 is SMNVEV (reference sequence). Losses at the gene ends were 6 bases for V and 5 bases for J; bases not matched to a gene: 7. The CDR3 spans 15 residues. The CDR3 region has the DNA TGTGCCAGCAGCTCCAACGGACTAGCGGGAGACGAGCAGTACTTC. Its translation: CASSSNGLAGDEQYF.

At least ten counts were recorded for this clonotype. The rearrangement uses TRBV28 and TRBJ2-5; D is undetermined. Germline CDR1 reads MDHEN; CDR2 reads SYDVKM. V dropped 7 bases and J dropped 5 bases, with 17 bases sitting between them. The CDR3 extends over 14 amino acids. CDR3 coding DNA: TGTGCCAGCACCCTTAGGTGGGTTGGTGAGACCCAGTACTTC. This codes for CASTLRWVGETQYF.

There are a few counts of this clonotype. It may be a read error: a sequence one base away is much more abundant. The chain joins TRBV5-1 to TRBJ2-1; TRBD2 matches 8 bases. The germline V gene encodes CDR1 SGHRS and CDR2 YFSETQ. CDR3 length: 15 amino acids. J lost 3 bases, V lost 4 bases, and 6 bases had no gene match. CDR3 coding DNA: TGCGCCAGCAGCCCTAGGACTAGCAGCTACAATGAGCAGTTCTTC. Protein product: CASSPRTSSYNEQFF. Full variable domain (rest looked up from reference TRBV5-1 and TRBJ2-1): KAGVTQTPRYLIKTRGQQVTLSCSPISGHRSVSWYQQTPGQGLQFLFEYFSETQRNKGNFPGRFSGRQFSNSRSEMNVSTLELGDSALYLCASSPRTSSYNEQFFGPGTRLTVL.

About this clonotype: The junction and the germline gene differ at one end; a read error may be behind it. The CDR3 loop is CASSSYSGVNTGGLFF. The CDR3 DNA is TGTGCCAGCAGCTCTTATAGCGGGGTGAACACCGGGGGGCTGTTTTTT. This chain joins TRBV11-1 and TRBJ2-2, with TRBD2 matching over 8 bases. Looked up from germline, CDR1 is SGHAT and CDR2 is FQDESV (reference sequence). The CDR3 is made up of 16 amino acids.

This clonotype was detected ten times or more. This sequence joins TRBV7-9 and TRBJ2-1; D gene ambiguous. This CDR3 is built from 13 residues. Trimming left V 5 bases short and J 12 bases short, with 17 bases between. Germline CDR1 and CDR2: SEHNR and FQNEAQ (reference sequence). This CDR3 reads CASSPTATMRQFF. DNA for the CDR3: TGTGCCAGCAGCCCCACTGCTACAATGAGGCAGTTCTTC.

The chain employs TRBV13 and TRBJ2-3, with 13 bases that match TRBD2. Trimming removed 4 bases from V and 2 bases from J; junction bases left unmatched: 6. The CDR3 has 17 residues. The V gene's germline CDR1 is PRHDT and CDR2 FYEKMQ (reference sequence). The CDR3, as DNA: TGTGCCAGCAGCTCCCCGGGGACTAGCGGGGTCACAGATACGCAGTATTTT. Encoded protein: CASSSPGTSGVTDTQYF.

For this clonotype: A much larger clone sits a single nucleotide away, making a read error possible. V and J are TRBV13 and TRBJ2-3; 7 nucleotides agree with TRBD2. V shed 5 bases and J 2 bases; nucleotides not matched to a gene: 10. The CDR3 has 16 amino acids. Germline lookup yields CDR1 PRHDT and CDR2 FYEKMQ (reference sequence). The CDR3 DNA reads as TGTGCCAGCAGCACATGGACTAGGCTCCTCACAGATACGCAGTATTTT. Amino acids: CASSTWTRLLTDTQYF. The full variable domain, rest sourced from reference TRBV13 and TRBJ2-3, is AAGVIQSPRHLIKEKRETATLKCYPIPRHDTVYWYQQGPGQDPQFLISFYEKMQSDKGSIPDRFSAQQFSDYHSELNMSSLELGDSALYFCASSTWTRLLTDTQYFGPGTRLTVL.

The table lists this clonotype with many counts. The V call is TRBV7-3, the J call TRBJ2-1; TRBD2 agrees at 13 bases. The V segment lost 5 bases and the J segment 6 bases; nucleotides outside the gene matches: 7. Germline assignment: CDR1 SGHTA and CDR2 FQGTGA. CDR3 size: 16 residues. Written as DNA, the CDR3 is TGTGCCAGCAGCATTGACACTAGCGGGAGGGCCAATGAGCAGTTCTTC. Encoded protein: CASSIDTSGRANEQFF.

Written as DNA, the CDR3 is TGTGCCAGCAGCTTAGCCACAGGGTGGCAAGAGACCCAGTACTTC. Protein sequence: CASSLATGWQETQYF. The chain combines TRBV7-9 with TRBJ2-5, with a tentative D call TRBD1 (6 bases). The CDR3 contains 15 residues. Germline values: CDR1 SEHNR, CDR2 FQNEAQ (reference sequence). V gave up 0 bases and J gave up 2 bases, with 10 bases separating them.

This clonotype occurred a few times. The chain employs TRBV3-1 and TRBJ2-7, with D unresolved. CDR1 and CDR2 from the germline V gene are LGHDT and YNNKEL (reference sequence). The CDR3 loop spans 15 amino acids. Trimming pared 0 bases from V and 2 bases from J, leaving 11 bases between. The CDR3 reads CASSQDEKPPYEQYF. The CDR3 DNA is TGTGCCAGCAGCCAAGATGAAAAGCCCCCCTACGAGCAGTACTTC.

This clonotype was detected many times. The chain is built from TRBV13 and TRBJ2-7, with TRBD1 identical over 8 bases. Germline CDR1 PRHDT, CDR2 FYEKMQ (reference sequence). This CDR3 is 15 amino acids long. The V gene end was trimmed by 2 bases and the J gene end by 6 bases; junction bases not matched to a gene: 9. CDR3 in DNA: TGTGCCAGCAGCTTAAGACCGGACAGGGAAGGCGAGCAGTACTTC. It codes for CASSLRPDREGEQYF.

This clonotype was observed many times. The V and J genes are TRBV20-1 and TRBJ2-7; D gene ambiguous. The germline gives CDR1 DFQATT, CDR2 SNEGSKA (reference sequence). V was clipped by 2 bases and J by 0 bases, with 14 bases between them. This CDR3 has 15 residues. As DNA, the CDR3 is TGCAGTGCTAGACGTTTCCGGGCGAGCTCCTACGAGCAGTACTTC. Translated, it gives CSARRFRASSYEQYF.

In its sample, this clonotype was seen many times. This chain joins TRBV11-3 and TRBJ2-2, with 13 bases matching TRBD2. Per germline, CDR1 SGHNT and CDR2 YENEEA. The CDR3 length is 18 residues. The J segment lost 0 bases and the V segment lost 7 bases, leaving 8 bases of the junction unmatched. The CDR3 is CASIRGTSGIANTGELFF. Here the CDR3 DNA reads TGTGCCAGCATCCGGGGGACTAGCGGGATCGCGAACACCGGGGAGCTGTTTTTT.

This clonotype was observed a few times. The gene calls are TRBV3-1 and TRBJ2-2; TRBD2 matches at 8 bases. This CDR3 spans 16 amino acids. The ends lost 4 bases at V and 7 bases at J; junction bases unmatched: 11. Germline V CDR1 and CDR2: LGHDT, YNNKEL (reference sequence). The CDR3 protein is CASSPGLAVKDGELFF. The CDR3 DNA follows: TGTGCCAGCAGCCCAGGACTAGCTGTTAAGGACGGGGAGCTGTTTTTT.

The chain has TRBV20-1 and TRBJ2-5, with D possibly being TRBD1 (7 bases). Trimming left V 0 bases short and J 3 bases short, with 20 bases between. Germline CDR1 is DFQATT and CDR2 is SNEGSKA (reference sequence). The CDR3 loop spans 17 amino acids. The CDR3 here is CSARDSLRGRGEETQYF. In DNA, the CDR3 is TGCAGTGCTAGAGATTCACTCAGGGGCAGGGGGGAAGAGACCCAGTACTTC.

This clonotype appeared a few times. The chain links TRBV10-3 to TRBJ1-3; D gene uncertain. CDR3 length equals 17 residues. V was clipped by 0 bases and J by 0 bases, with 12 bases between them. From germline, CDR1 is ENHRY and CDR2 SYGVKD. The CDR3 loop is CAISESWTQSSGNTIYF. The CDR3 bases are TGTGCCATCAGTGAGTCCTGGACCCAAAGCTCTGGAAACACCATATATTTT.

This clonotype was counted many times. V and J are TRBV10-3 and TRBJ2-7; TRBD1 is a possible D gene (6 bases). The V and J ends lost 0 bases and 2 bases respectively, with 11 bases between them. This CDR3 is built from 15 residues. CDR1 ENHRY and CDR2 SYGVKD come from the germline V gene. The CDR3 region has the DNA TGTGCCATCAGTGAGTCGACTCCAGGGGCCTACGAGCAGTACTTC. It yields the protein CAISESTPGAYEQYF.

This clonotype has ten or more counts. CDR3: CSVRGSGNTIYF. CDR3 coding DNA: TGCAGCGTTCGTGGCTCTGGAAACACCATATATTTT. The chain is built from TRBV29-1 and TRBJ1-3; D remains ambiguous. Trimming took off 5 bases at V and 0 bases at J, with 5 bases between the two ends. The length of the CDR3 is 12 residues. In germline, CDR1 is SQVTM, CDR2 ANQGSEA.

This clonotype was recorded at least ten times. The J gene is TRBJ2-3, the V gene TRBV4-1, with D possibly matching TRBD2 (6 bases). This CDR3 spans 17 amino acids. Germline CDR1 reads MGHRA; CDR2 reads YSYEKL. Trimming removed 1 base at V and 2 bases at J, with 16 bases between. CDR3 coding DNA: TGCGCCAGCAGCCAAGTTTGGATAGCGGTTTCCACAGATACGCAGTATTTT. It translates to CASSQVWIAVSTDTQYF.

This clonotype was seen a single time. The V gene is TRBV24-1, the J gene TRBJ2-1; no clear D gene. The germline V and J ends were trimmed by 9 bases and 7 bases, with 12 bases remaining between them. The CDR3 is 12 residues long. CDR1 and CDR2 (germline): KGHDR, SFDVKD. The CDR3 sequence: CATSAFRNEQFF. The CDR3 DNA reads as TGTGCCACCTCGGCTTTCCGGAATGAGCAGTTCTTC.

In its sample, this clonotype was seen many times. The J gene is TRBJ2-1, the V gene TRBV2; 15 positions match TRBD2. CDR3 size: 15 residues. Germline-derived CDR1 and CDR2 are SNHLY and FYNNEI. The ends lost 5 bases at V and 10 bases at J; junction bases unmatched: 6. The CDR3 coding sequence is TGTGCCAGCAGTAAAAGGACTAGCGGGGGGGGAGAGCAGTTCTTC. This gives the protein CASSKRTSGGGEQFF.

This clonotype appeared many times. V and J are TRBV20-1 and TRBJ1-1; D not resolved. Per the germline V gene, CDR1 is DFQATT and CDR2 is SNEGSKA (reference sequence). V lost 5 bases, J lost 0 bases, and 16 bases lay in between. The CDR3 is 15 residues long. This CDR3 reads CSARATWAMNTEAFF. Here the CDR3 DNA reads TGCAGTGCTCGAGCGACCTGGGCGATGAACACTGAAGCTTTCTTT.

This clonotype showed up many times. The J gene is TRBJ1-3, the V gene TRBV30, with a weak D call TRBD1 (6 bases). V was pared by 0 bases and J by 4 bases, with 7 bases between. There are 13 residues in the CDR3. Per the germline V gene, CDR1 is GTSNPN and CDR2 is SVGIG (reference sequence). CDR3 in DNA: TGTGCCTGGAGTGTAACAGGGGGAAACACCATATATTTT. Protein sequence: CAWSVTGGNTIYF.

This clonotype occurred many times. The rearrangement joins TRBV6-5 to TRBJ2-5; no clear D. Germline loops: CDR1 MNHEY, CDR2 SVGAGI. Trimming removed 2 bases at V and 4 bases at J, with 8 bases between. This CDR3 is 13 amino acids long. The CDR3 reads CASSYRNGETQYF. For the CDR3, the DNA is TGTGCCAGCAGTTACCGGAACGGAGAGACCCAGTACTTC.

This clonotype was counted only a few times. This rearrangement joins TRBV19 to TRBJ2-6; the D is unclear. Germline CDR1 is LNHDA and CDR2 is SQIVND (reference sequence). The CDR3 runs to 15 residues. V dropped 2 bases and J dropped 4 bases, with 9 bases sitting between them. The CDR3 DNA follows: TGTGCCAGTAGTATAACCGACTCCGGGGCCAACGTCCTGACTTTC. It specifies CASSITDSGANVLTF.